Listed below are T cell receptor beta chains from one sample, sequenced in a study of response to subunit inactivated influenza vaccine. TCRdb passed the RT-PCR reads through MiXCR, listing each CDR3 protein once. The sample lists more than 550,000 distinct CDR3 sequences; approximately 10% were seen once. This sample was shared with a second study, whose subject was T cells expressing NK-cell markers.

The specimen was PBMCs from blood, collected on the day of vaccination. The receptor set was obtained from a man in his fifties or sixties who received an inactivated influenza vaccine. CDR3s include the opening cysteine and the closing phenylalanine or tryptophan. Fields, in order: clone size, J gene, D gene, V gene, CDR3 protein, CDR3 DNA. D genes are given only for firm matches. Expanded clones are given a class, and other clones once, few, many or no size at all.

. TRBJ2-3 TRBD2 TRBV7-3 CASSLNGRAGLYTDTQYF TGTGCCAGCAGCTTAAACGGGAGGGCCGGTTTATACACAGATACGCAGTATTTT
once TRBJ2-1 . TRBV24-1 CATQITGSSYNEQFF TGTGCCACCCAAATAACTGGGAGCTCCTACAATGAGCAGTTCTTC
. TRBJ2-7 TRBD1 TRBV7-9 CASSFADRGRSYEQYF TGTGCCAGCAGCTTCGCCGACAGGGGGCGATCCTACGAGCAGTACTTC
few TRBJ2-3 . TRBV7-8 CASSPQEGALADTQYF TGTGCCAGCAGCCCTCAGGAGGGGGCGCTTGCAGATACGCAGTATTTT
few TRBJ1-2 TRBD1 TRBV10-1 CASSDSTGETYGYTF TGCGCCAGCAGTGATTCTACAGGGGAGACCTATGGCTACACCTTC
. TRBJ2-7 TRBD2 TRBV3-1 CASSQARTSGNYEQYF TGTGCCAGCAGCCAAGCTCGGACTAGCGGAAACTACGAGCAGTACTTC
few TRBJ2-7 . TRBV29-1 CSVRDTTYEQYF TGCAGCGTTAGGGACACAACCTACGAGCAGTACTTC
. TRBJ1-2 . TRBV12-3/TRBV12-4 CASSFSSFYGYTF TGTGCCAGCAGTTTTTCGTCATTCTATGGCTACACCTTC
few TRBJ2-3 . TRBV6-2/TRBV6-3 CASSYTKYDTQYF TGTGCCAGCAGTTACACTAAATACGATACGCAGTATTTT
many TRBJ2-7 . TRBV20-1 CSARDLVSYEQYF TGCAGTGCTAGAGATCTGGTCTCCTACGAGCAGTACTTC
few TRBJ1-1 . TRBV12-3/TRBV12-4 CASSSLVGTEAFF TGTGCCAGCAGTTCCCTTGTTGGCACTGAAGCTTTCTTT
many TRBJ2-1 TRBD1 TRBV12-3/TRBV12-4 CASSKRQGSSYNEQFF TGTGCCAGCAGTAAAAGACAGGGAAGCTCCTACAATGAGCAGTTCTTC
. TRBJ2-2 TRBD1 TRBV10-3 CAISERTGPRTGELFF TGTGCCATCAGTGAGAGGACAGGGCCGAGGACCGGGGAGCTGTTTTTT
few TRBJ2-7 . TRBV7-9 CASSIGSPYEQYF TGTGCCAGCAGTATAGGGTCCCCCTACGAGCAGTACTTC
few TRBJ1-6 TRBD1 TRBV6-1 CASSSRDRRNSPLHF TGTGCCAGCAGTAGCCGGGACAGGCGAAATTCACCCCTCCACTTT
few TRBJ1-1 TRBD1 TRBV28 CASSFYFPRTGAFSNTEAFF TGTGCCAGCAGTTTCTATTTCCCTCGGACAGGGGCGTTTTCGAACACTGAAGCTTTCTTT
. TRBJ2-1 . TRBV12-3/TRBV12-4 CASSSRDHNEQFF TGTGCCAGCAGTTCCCGGGACCACAATGAGCAGTTCTTC
many TRBJ2-1 . TRBV7-2 CASSRGAREQFF TGTGCCAGCAGCCGAGGAGCTCGCGAGCAGTTCTTC
many TRBJ2-2 TRBD1 TRBV15 CATSRDRGTGPTGELFF TGTGCCACCAGCAGAGATAGGGGGACAGGGCCCACCGGGGAGCTGTTTTTT
few TRBJ1-3 . TRBV30 CAWSLDQWYGNTIYF TGTGCCTGGAGCTTGGACCAGTGGTATGGAAACACCATATATTTT
. TRBJ2-7 . TRBV6-2/TRBV6-3 CASSYRGALYEQYF TGTGCCAGCAGTTACAGAGGGGCCCTCTACGAGCAGTACTTC
. TRBJ2-7 . TRBV27 CASSPTLASYEQYF TGTGCCAGCAGTCCAACCCTCGCCTCCTACGAGCAGTACTTC
. TRBJ2-1 TRBD2 TRBV24-1 CATSDAPGTSGRREQFF TGTGCCACCAGTGATGCCCCCGGGACTAGCGGGAGACGGGAGCAGTTCTTC
. TRBJ2-2 . TRBV11-2 CASSFVGGTDTGELFF TGTGCCAGCAGCTTTGTGGGGGGCACGGACACCGGGGAGCTGTTTTTT
many TRBJ1-2 . TRBV2 CASSERGIFGGYTF TGTGCCAGCAGTGAACGCGGGATCTTTGGTGGCTACACCTTC
few TRBJ2-7 TRBD1 TRBV6-1 CASKRPQGAGEQYF TGTGCCAGCAAAAGACCGCAGGGGGCCGGCGAGCAGTACTTC
few TRBJ2-7 . TRBV11-2 CASSPTEHRAYEQYF TGTGCCAGCAGCCCCACCGAGCACAGAGCCTACGAGCAGTACTTC
. TRBJ2-2 . TRBV4-1 CASSQVLRNTGELFF TGCGCCAGCAGCCAAGTTTTAAGGAACACCGGGGAGCTGTTTTTT
few TRBJ2-4 TRBD1 TRBV4-3 CASSQWTGDGIQYF TGCGCCAGCAGCCAATGGACAGGGGACGGCATTCAGTACTTC
. TRBJ1-1 TRBD1 TRBV10-3 CAISAQGVDTEAFF TGTGCCATCAGTGCACAGGGGGTTGACACTGAAGCTTTCTTT
few TRBJ2-7 . TRBV6-2/TRBV6-3 CASSLYTLGRDYEQYF TGTGCCAGCAGTCTATACACCCTCGGACGGGACTACGAGCAGTACTTC
. TRBJ2-1 . TRBV7-9 CASSLKFNEQFF TGTGCCAGCAGCTTAAAGTTCAATGAGCAGTTCTTC
few TRBJ2-1 TRBD1 TRBV5-5 CASATGTVINEQFF TGTGCCAGCGCAACCGGGACAGTGATCAATGAGCAGTTCTTC
few TRBJ2-5 TRBD1 TRBV4-2 CASSARGQGTQETQYF TGTGCCAGCAGCGCCCGGGGACAGGGTACCCAAGAGACCCAGTACTTC
many TRBJ1-1 . TRBV29-1 CSAVGAGNTEAFF TGCAGCGCCGTCGGGGCCGGTAACACTGAAGCTTTCTTT
few TRBJ2-3 . TRBV5-1 CASSLAAPGTDTQYF TGCGCCAGCAGCTTGGCAGCCCCCGGCACAGATACGCAGTATTTT
many TRBJ2-1 . TRBV29-1 CSVDVRHLGNEQFF TGCAGCGTTGACGTCAGGCACCTGGGCAATGAGCAGTTCTTC
. TRBJ2-2 . TRBV7-9 CASSFGENTGGLFF TGTGCCAGCAGCTTCGGGGAAAACACCGGGGGGCTGTTTTTT
. TRBJ2-5 TRBD2 TRBV29-1 CSVEGTSGEETQYF TGCAGCGTTGAAGGGACTAGCGGGGAAGAGACCCAGTACTTC
. TRBJ2-7 . TRBV5-6 CASSLDPKEGEQYF TGTGCCAGCAGCTTGGACCCGAAGGAGGGCGAGCAGTACTTC
few TRBJ2-3 . TRBV11-2 CASSLPQGGVGTDTQYF TGTGCCAGCAGCTTGCCCCAGGGGGGTGTCGGCACAGATACGCAGTATTTT
. TRBJ1-2 . TRBV3-1 CASSQDGDGYGYTF TGTGCCAGCAGCCAAGATGGGGACGGCTATGGCTACACCTTC
few TRBJ2-1 TRBD2 TRBV2 CASRRERDEQFF TGTGCCAGCAGGCGGGAGCGGGATGAGCAGTTCTTC
. TRBJ2-7 . TRBV18 CASSPPRDNEQYF TGTGCCAGCTCACCACCGAGGGACAACGAGCAGTACTTC